This passage covers 6 T cell receptor beta chains from one sample sequenced in a study of metastatic and nonmetastatic thyroid tumors. TCRdb reprocessed the PCR reads via MiXCR. The sample has just under 8,000 clones; about a quarter are singletons. All patients reached thyroid surgery having received no treatment beforehand. The specimen sequenced was adjacent normal tissue. These receptor sequences come from a female donor with papillary thyroid cancer or a benign thyroid nodule (not recorded which). Some clones in this sample may be carry-over from other donors' samples.

The chain couples TRBV12-3 or TRBV12-4 to TRBJ1-1; 10 nucleotides align to TRBD1. Germline trimming cut 5 bases from V and 5 bases from J; bases unmatched to any gene: 14. The CDR3 extends over 17 amino acids. DNA of the CDR3: TGTGCCAGCAGTCCGACAGGGGGCGCGGTCGGTGGGACTGAAGCTTTCTTT. Translating it yields CASSPTGGAVGGTEAFF.

This clone was seen only a few times. V and J are TRBV2 and TRBJ2-5; the match to TRBD1 covers 9 bases. The J segment lost 5 bases and the V segment lost 4 bases, leaving 8 bases of the junction unmatched. Germline V CDR1 and CDR2: SNHLY, FYNNEI. The CDR3 contains 15 residues. Here the CDR3 DNA reads TGTGCCAGCAGTGCCACCCGGGACAGGGTCGAGACCCAGTACTTC. Translating it yields CASSATRDRVETQYF.

This chain links TRBV6-1 with TRBJ1-2, with 9 bases fitting TRBD1. The CDR3 has 16 amino acids. Germline trimming cut 5 bases from V and 8 bases from J; bases unmatched to any gene: 15. Germline V gene sequence: CDR1 MNHNS, CDR2 SASEGT. This CDR3 is CASSPPRVQGAEGYTF. The CDR3 DNA is TGTGCCAGCAGTCCGCCCCGTGTACAGGGGGCGGAAGGCTACACCTTC.

This chain joins TRBV11-2 and TRBJ2-7; 9 bases are a match to TRBD1. The CDR3 contains 15 residues. Germline V CDR1 and CDR2: SGHAT, FQNNGV. V lost 5 bases and J lost 6; bases outside the gene matches: 11. Here the CDR3 DNA reads TGTGCCAGCAGCCCATTACAGGGGGCCTTAGGCGAGCAGTACTTC. Translation gives CASSPLQGALGEQYF. Full variable domain (rest looked up from reference TRBV11-2 and TRBJ2-7): EAGVAQSPRYKIIEKRQSVAFWCNPISGHATLYWYQQILGQGPKLLIQFQNNGVVDDSQLPKDRFSAERLKGVDSTLKIQPAKLEDSAVYLCASSPLQGALGEQYFGPGTRLTVT.

This clone is medium-sized (0.01 to 0.1%) by share. V and J are TRBV2 and TRBJ2-3; 15 bases agree with TRBD2. Trimming at V came to 6 bases and at J to 5 bases, leaving 12 bases not matched to a gene. The CDR3 sequence is 18 residues long. Germline loops: CDR1 SNHLY, CDR2 FYNNEI. The chain's CDR3 is CASSLIVPGLAGGDTQYF. CDR3 sequence (DNA): TGTGCCAGCAGCTTGATAGTTCCGGGACTAGCGGGGGGAGATACGCAGTATTTT.

By proportion, this clone is medium-sized. The chain couples TRBV11-2 to TRBJ2-5; D unresolved. Between the trimmed V and J ends, which lost 1 base and 5 bases, there was a span of 11 bases. Germline assignment: CDR1 SGHAT and CDR2 FQNNGV. This CDR3 contains 14 residues. The CDR3 coding sequence is TGTGCCAGCAGCTTAGTCACCGAAGGGGAGACCCAGTACTTC. This sequence encodes CASSLVTEGETQYF.